The 9 T cell receptor beta chains presented below share a single source sample, sequenced in a study of T cell repertoires in cytomegalovirus infection. TCRdb independently ran MiXCR on the reads; one entry per CDR3 protein. The table records roughly 150,000 distinct CDR3 sequences, around 22% of them present only once. The sequenced material came from PBMCs. These receptors were taken from a human donor in good health (CMV status not recorded). Some clones in this sample may be carry-over from other donors' samples.

The chain carries TRBV7-9 and TRBJ2-6; D is undetermined. This CDR3 region has 17 residues. Germline V gene data show CDR1 as SEHNR and CDR2 as FQNEAQ (reference sequence). The germline V and J ends were trimmed by 2 bases and 0 bases, with 11 bases remaining between them. CDR3 loop: CASSLFDGGSGANVLTF. CDR3 nucleotides: TGTGCCAGCAGCTTATTCGACGGTGGCTCTGGGGCCAACGTCCTGACTTTC.

This clonotype was seen repeatedly, ten times or more. The chain combines TRBV7-8 with TRBJ2-1, with D possibly matching TRBD2 (5 bases). V lost 2 bases and J 2 bases, leaving 16 bases between the germline ends. Per the germline V gene, CDR1 is SGHVS and CDR2 is FQNEAQ. CDR3 length equals 17 residues. The CDR3 DNA is TGTGCCAGCAGCTTAAGGCGCAGTCTAGCCCCCTACAATGAGCAGTTCTTC. It yields the protein CASSLRRSLAPYNEQFF.

With regard to this clonotype: A much larger clone lies a single base off, so this may be a read error. CDR3 in amino acids: CARSSTGGGNTIYF. CDR3 sequence (DNA): TGTGCCAGAAGTTCGACAGGGGGGGGAAACACCATATATTTT. V is TRBV28 and J is TRBJ1-3, with 9 bases fitting TRBD1. The germline CDR1 and CDR2 sequences are MDHEN and SYDVKM. The CDR3 sequence is 14 residues long. The whole variable domain, remainder taken from reference TRBV28 and TRBJ1-3, is DVKVTQSSRYLVKRTGEKVFLECVQDMDHENMFWYRQDPGLGLRLIYFSYDVKMKEKGDIPEGYSVSREKKERFSLILESASTNQTSMYLCARSSTGGGNTIYFGEGSWLTVV.

The chain couples TRBV5-4 to TRBJ1-1, with 8 positions matching TRBD1. Germline V gene sequence: CDR1 SGHNT, CDR2 YYREEE (reference sequence). The trim removed 0 bases at V and 9 bases at J, leaving 4 bases unmatched. This CDR3 has 13 amino acids. The CDR3 DNA is TGTGCCAGCAGCTTGGATAGACAGGGGCAAGCTTTCTTT. Translated, it gives CASSLDRQGQAFF.

Concerning this clonotype: This sequence may be a read error, since a much larger clone differs from it by one base. Likely a read error: the CDR3 ends without its conserved phenylalanine or tryptophan. The gene calls are TRBV12-3 or TRBV12-4 and TRBJ1-1, with D uncertain. The CDR3 has 12 residues. Trimming took off 3 bases at V and 4 bases at J, with 6 bases between the two ends. This CDR3 is CASSFTGTEAFL. In DNA, the CDR3 is TGTGCCAGCAGTTTCACTGGCACTGAAGCTTTCTTA.

The chain is built from TRBV12-3 or TRBV12-4 and TRBJ1-5; 9 nucleotides agree with TRBD1. This CDR3 has 16 residues. J gave up 1 base and V 3 bases, and 4 bases lay outside the gene matches. CDR3: CASSFSGQGSNQPQHF. The DNA of the CDR3 is TGTGCCAGCAGTTTTTCCGGACAGGGGAGCAATCAGCCCCAGCATTTT.

In its sample, this clonotype was seen many times. The chain employs TRBV6-1 and TRBJ1-3; D is unclear. Germline V gene lookup returns CDR1 MNHNS and CDR2 SASEGT. V lost 4 bases, J lost 0 bases, and 19 bases lay in between. CDR3 length equals 18 residues. DNA of the CDR3: TGTGCCAGCAGTGGCCCTAGAAGAGCCGGAAGCTCTGGAAACACCATATATTTT. Translating it yields CASSGPRRAGSSGNTIYF.

This clonotype was seen ten or more times. This chain connects TRBV28 to TRBJ2-7; D ambiguous. V gave up 3 bases and J gave up 0 bases, with 6 bases separating them. The CDR3 has 13 amino acids. Germline V gene sequence: CDR1 MDHEN, CDR2 SYDVKM. The CDR3 reads CASSLYSSYEQYF. In nucleotides, the CDR3 is TGTGCCAGCAGTTTGTACAGCTCCTACGAGCAGTACTTC.

The rearrangement joins TRBV7-2 to TRBJ2-7; D not resolved. Germline loops: CDR1 SGHTA, CDR2 FQGNSA. V was cut by 5 bases and J by 3 bases, with 8 bases left in between. The CDR3 runs to 12 residues. The CDR3 region is CASSLSDYEQYF. Written as DNA, the CDR3 is TGTGCCAGCAGCCTAAGTGACTACGAGCAGTACTTC.